The next 13 T cell receptor beta chains were all read from a single sample in a study of T cell responses to AZD1222 COVID-19 vaccine. Here immunoSEQ multiplex PCR was the method, and the copy in TCRdb shows in-frame clones only, minus some. Of over 110,000 clones in the sample, 85% to 90% were seen once. The sample in question was peripheral blood, obtained 28 days after the second AZD1222 dose. Source of these receptors: an adult who received the AZD1222 COVID-19 vaccine.

This sequence joins TRBV2 and TRBJ2-1; perhaps TRBD2 as D (6 bases). Germline V gene data show CDR1 as SNHLY and CDR2 as FYNNEI. Trimming took off 9 bases at V and 7 bases at J, with 19 bases between the two ends. CDR3 length: 14 residues. CDR3 residues: CASSQGGGSNEQFF. CDR3 DNA sequence: TGTGCCAGTTCCCAGGGAGGAGGGAGTAATGAGCAGTTCTTC.

This clone was detected once. This sequence joins TRBV6-5 and TRBJ1-2; unclear D gene. V was clipped by 7 bases and J by 9 bases, with 12 bases between them. The CDR3 is 11 amino acids. Germline V gives CDR1 MNHEY, CDR2 SVGAGI. The CDR3 loop is CASNENRRYTF. The CDR3, as DNA: TGTGCCAGCAACGAAAACCGCCGCTACACCTTC.

The chain links TRBV18 to TRBJ2-3; TRBD1 agrees at 7 bases. Germline V gene data show CDR1 as KGHSH and CDR2 as LQKENI. After removal of 5 bases from V and 6 bases from J, the junction contained 5 bases not matched to a gene. The CDR3 has 13 residues. For the CDR3, the DNA is TGTGCCAGCTCAGAGGGGGCACTTGATACGCAGTATTTT. Translation gives CASSEGALDTQYF.

The chain is built from TRBV13 and TRBJ1-2; D call uncertain. CDR1 and CDR2 (germline): PRHDT, FYEKMQ (reference sequence). The CDR3 extends over 14 amino acids. The germline V and J ends were trimmed by 4 bases and 1 base, with 10 bases remaining between them. CDR3 sequence (DNA): TGTGCCAGCAGCTCTTCAGGAGTTAACTATGGCTACACCTTC. It codes for CASSSSGVNYGYTF. The full variable domain, in which reference TRBV13 and TRBJ1-2 provide the parts outside the CDR3, is AAGVIQSPRHLIKEKRETATLKCYPIPRHDTVYWYQQGPGQDPQFLISFYEKMQSDKGSIPDRFSAQQFSDYHSELNMSSLELGDSALYFCASSSSGVNYGYTFGSGTRLTVV.

The chain has TRBV2 and TRBJ2-5; the D is unclear. Germline lookup yields CDR1 SNHLY and CDR2 FYNNEI. The CDR3 length is 10 residues. Trimming left V 10 bases short and J 3 bases short, with 6 bases between. This chain's CDR3 is CATKEETQYF. CDR3 nucleotides: TGTGCCACCAAGGAAGAGACCCAGTACTTC.

V gene TRBV4-2 combines with J gene TRBJ1-3; D is unresolved. The CDR3 loop spans 17 amino acids. Trimming left V 3 bases short and J 0 bases short, with 15 bases between. CDR1 LGHNA and CDR2 YNFKEQ come from the germline V gene. This CDR3 is CASSHPPDSSSGNTIYF. The CDR3 DNA follows: TGTGCCAGCAGCCACCCGCCTGACTCGAGCTCTGGAAACACCATATATTTT.

The chain has TRBV6-2 or TRBV6-3 and TRBJ2-1; TRBD2 might be the D (5 bases). In germline, CDR1 is MNHEY, CDR2 SVGEGT. With 4 bases removed from V and 6 bases from J, the gap between germline ends came to 13 bases. The CDR3 runs 14 residues. In nucleotides, the CDR3 is TGTGCCAGCAGTTTTGTATCTAGCACCAATGAGCAGTTCTTC. Its protein product is CASSFVSSTNEQFF.

This chain joins TRBV2 and TRBJ1-1; no reliable D call. From germline, CDR1 is SNHLY and CDR2 FYNNEI. The CDR3 sequence is 15 residues long. Trimming left V 3 bases short and J 3 bases short, with 14 bases between. CDR3: CASSEGYTWDTEAFF. Here the CDR3 DNA reads TGTGCCAGCAGTGAGGGGTATACATGGGACACTGAAGCTTTCTTT.

The chain carries TRBV5-4 and TRBJ2-3; 9 bases are a match to TRBD2. The V gene end was trimmed by 5 bases and the J gene end by 0 bases; junction bases not matched to a gene: 10. Germline CDR1 and CDR2: SGHNT and YYREEE (reference sequence). The CDR3 runs 17 residues. CDR3 DNA sequence: TGTGCCAGCAGTCCCTACATAGCGGGGGCGAGCACAGATACGCAGTATTTT. Protein: CASSPYIAGASTDTQYF.

The chain links TRBV4-2 to TRBJ1-2; TRBD1 might be the D (6 bases). V was clipped by 3 bases and J by 4 bases, with 12 bases between them. The CDR3 contains 14 residues. The germline CDR1 and CDR2 sequences are LGHNA and YNFKEQ. CDR3 coding DNA: TGTGCCAGCAGCCACGAACTGGACAGCTATGGCTACACCTTC. The encoded protein is CASSHELDSYGYTF.

The chain combines TRBV5-1 with TRBJ2-3, with 7 bases identical to TRBD1. V shed 5 bases, J shed 2 bases, and the junction held 8 bases outside the gene matches. The CDR3 length is 15 residues. CDR1 is SGHRS and CDR2 is YFSETQ in the germline V gene. The CDR3 sequence: CASRIQGTITDTQYF. CDR3 nucleotide sequence: TGCGCCAGCAGGATACAGGGGACCATCACAGATACGCAGTATTTT.

The J gene is TRBJ2-1, the V gene TRBV5-1; the D is unclear. V lost 0 bases and J 2 bases, leaving 9 bases between the germline ends. The CDR3 sequence is 15 residues long. Germline lookup yields CDR1 SGHRS and CDR2 YFSETQ. CDR3 in DNA: TGCGCCAGCAGCTTGGGGGCAGGAACCTACAATGAGCAGTTCTTC. Translating gives CASSLGAGTYNEQFF.

The genes are TRBV10-3 and TRBJ1-6, with 7 bases that match TRBD1. Germline V gene data show CDR1 as ENHRY and CDR2 as SYGVKD. The CDR3 length is 13 residues. The V and J ends lost 10 bases and 5 bases, in that order; junction bases with no gene match: 5. Written as DNA, the CDR3 is TGTGCCACCCAGACAGGGAATAATTCACCCCTCCACTTT. Encoded protein: CATQTGNNSPLHF.